This T cell receptor (beta chain) was retrieved from a study of blood T cell repertoires in COVID-19. Background on the study: Samples of COVID-19 (acute and convalescent) were obtained from the United States, Italy and Spain.

The data were produced by immunoSEQ multiplex PCR, yet TCRdb's version contains in-frame clones alone and is incomplete. The repertoire has some 280,000 clones, about 88% of them found once; the top ten carry approximately 12%. V shed 0 bases and J 3 bases; nucleotides not matched to a gene: 12. This CDR3 contains 18 residues. The germline V gene has CDR1 SGHNT and CDR2 YYREEE (reference sequence). This clonotype was obtained from a woman aged 60-75 years with acute or convalescent COVID-19. Sequencing input: peripheral blood. The chain joins TRBV5-4 to TRBJ1-2; 9 bases map to TRBD1. The CDR3 nucleotides read TGTGCCAGCAGCTTGGGCCGTACAGGGGGCTTTGAAGACTATGGCTACACCTTC. Protein: CASSLGRTGGFEDYGYTF. Drawing the rest from reference TRBV5-4 and TRBJ1-2, the complete variable domain is ETGVTQSPTHLIKTRGQQVTLRCSSQSGHNTVSWYQQALGQGPQFIFQYYREEENGRGNFPPRFSGLQFPNYSSELNVNALELDDSALYLCASSLGRTGGFEDYGYTFGSGTRLTVV.